The rows below give T cell receptor beta chains drawn from one sample of a study of CD8+ T cells in alopecia areata. Using immunoSEQ multiplex PCR, the repertoire was profiled, and TCRdb retains in-frame clones only, with some absent. The sample gives over 200,000 clones, roughly 57% of which show up once; 0.45% is in the top ten. This specimen was CD4+ T cells sorted from blood, taken at week 0. Every receptor here comes from a human donor with alopecia areata. Both conserved end residues are part of each CDR3. The order of the fields is D gene, V gene, J gene, CDR3 length, clone size, CDR3 protein, CDR3 DNA. D genes are given only for firm matches. Rows may omit the clone size; those that give it use once, few, many or a size class.

D gene: TRBD1
V gene: TRBV29-1
J gene: TRBJ1-2
CDR3 length: 12
clone size: few
CDR3 protein: CSVMRDRGGYTF
CDR3 DNA: TGCAGCGTTATGAGGGACAGAGGTGGCTACACCTTC

D gene: -
V gene: TRBV6-1
J gene: TRBJ2-7
CDR3 length: 11
clone size: -
CDR3 protein: CASSEMIEQYF
CDR3 DNA: TGTGCCAGCAGTGAAATGATCGAGCAGTACTTC

D gene: -
V gene: TRBV6-6
J gene: TRBJ1-2
CDR3 length: 12
clone size: once
CDR3 protein: CASSPGKYGYTF
CDR3 DNA: TGTGCCAGCAGCCCGGGAAAGTATGGCTACACCTTC

D gene: -
V gene: TRBV4-1
J gene: TRBJ2-1
CDR3 length: 13
clone size: -
CDR3 protein: CASSHLPSGEQFF
CDR3 DNA: TGCGCCAGCAGCCATCTCCCCAGTGGAGAGCAGTTCTTC

D gene: -
V gene: TRBV30
J gene: TRBJ1-6
CDR3 length: 13
clone size: -
CDR3 protein: CAWTRQAGSPLHF
CDR3 DNA: TGTGCCTGGACGCGACAGGCGGGTTCACCCCTCCACTTT

D gene: TRBD1
V gene: TRBV4-2
J gene: TRBJ1-2
CDR3 length: 13
clone size: -
CDR3 protein: CASSQDRQGAYTF
CDR3 DNA: TGTGCCAGCAGCCAAGATAGACAGGGGGCTTACACCTTC

D gene: TRBD2
V gene: TRBV10-3
J gene: TRBJ2-3
CDR3 length: 18
clone size: -
CDR3 protein: CAISDARRTSGSTDTQYF
CDR3 DNA: TGTGCCATCAGTGACGCCCGCCGGACTAGCGGGAGCACAGATACGCAGTATTTT

D gene: TRBD2
V gene: TRBV15
J gene: TRBJ2-1
CDR3 length: 20
clone size: -
CDR3 protein: CATSTPGTSGSRHHGNEQFF
CDR3 DNA: TGTGCCACCAGCACTCCCGGGACTAGCGGGAGTCGCCACCATGGAAATGAGCAGTTCTTC

D gene: TRBD1
V gene: TRBV5-6
J gene: TRBJ2-1
CDR3 length: 16
clone size: -
CDR3 protein: CASSEPRSTGHNEQFF
CDR3 DNA: TGTGCCAGCAGCGAACCTCGATCGACAGGGCACAATGAGCAGTTCTTC

D gene: -
V gene: TRBV6-5
J gene: TRBJ1-6
CDR3 length: 11
clone size: few
CDR3 protein: CASSEVSPLHF
CDR3 DNA: TGTGCCAGCAGTGAAGTCTCACCCCTCCACTTT

D gene: -
V gene: TRBV30
J gene: TRBJ1-1
CDR3 length: 15
clone size: -
CDR3 protein: CAWIRGPTQNTEAFF
CDR3 DNA: TGTGCCTGGATAAGGGGCCCAACACAGAACACTGAAGCTTTCTTT

D gene: TRBD2
V gene: TRBV29-1
J gene: TRBJ2-3
CDR3 length: 14
clone size: few
CDR3 protein: CSVRQGLATDTQYF
CDR3 DNA: TGCAGCGTTCGACAGGGACTAGCTACAGATACGCAGTATTTT

D gene: -
V gene: TRBV30
J gene: TRBJ2-1
CDR3 length: 10
clone size: -
CDR3 protein: CAWRLGEQFF
CDR3 DNA: TGTGCCTGGAGGTTGGGTGAGCAGTTCTTC

D gene: -
V gene: TRBV15
J gene: TRBJ1-1
CDR3 length: 18
clone size: -
CDR3 protein: CATSRDSAIRGRRTEAFF
CDR3 DNA: TGTGCCACCAGCAGAGATTCGGCAATTAGGGGCCGAAGAACTGAAGCTTTCTTT

D gene: TRBD1
V gene: TRBV29-1
J gene: TRBJ1-1
CDR3 length: 13
clone size: -
CDR3 protein: CSVATGVGTEAFF
CDR3 DNA: TGCAGCGTCGCTACAGGGGTAGGGACTGAAGCTTTCTTT

D gene: -
V gene: TRBV30
J gene: TRBJ1-2
CDR3 length: 11
clone size: -
CDR3 protein: CASTGSSGYTF
CDR3 DNA: TGTGCCTCTACAGGGAGTAGCGGCTACACCTTC

D gene: -
V gene: TRBV30
J gene: TRBJ2-4
CDR3 length: 19
clone size: -
CDR3 protein: CAWSEERRGTGHRWDIQYF
CDR3 DNA: TGTGCCTGGAGTGAGGAAAGGAGGGGGACCGGGCATCGCTGGGACATTCAGTACTTC

D gene: TRBD1
V gene: TRBV5-1
J gene: TRBJ1-5
CDR3 length: 14
clone size: -
CDR3 protein: CASSLGTGQQPQHF
CDR3 DNA: TGCGCCAGCAGCTTGGGGACAGGGCAACAGCCCCAGCATTTT

D gene: TRBD2
V gene: TRBV7-9
J gene: TRBJ2-1
CDR3 length: 13
clone size: -
CDR3 protein: CASSSYLTSGVVF
CDR3 DNA: TGTGCCAGCAGCTCATATCTGACTAGCGGGGTTGTCTTC

D gene: -
V gene: TRBV6-1
J gene: TRBJ2-2
CDR3 length: 16
clone size: -
CDR3 protein: CASSERSGANTGELFF
CDR3 DNA: TGTGCCAGCAGTGAAAGGTCAGGGGCAAACACCGGGGAGCTGTTTTTT

D gene: -
V gene: TRBV5-1
J gene: TRBJ2-7
CDR3 length: 14
clone size: few
CDR3 protein: CASRTSGASYEQYF
CDR3 DNA: TGCGCCAGCAGAACCTCAGGGGCGTCCTACGAGCAGTACTTC

D gene: -
V gene: TRBV6-5
J gene: TRBJ1-2
CDR3 length: 16
clone size: -
CDR3 protein: CASSYSMGSANYGYTF
CDR3 DNA: TGTGCCAGCAGTTACTCGATGGGGTCCGCTAACTATGGCTACACCTTC